This T cell receptor beta chain was sequenced for a study of chemoradiotherapy in HPV16-positive cancers. The CDR3 length is 14 residues. V gave up 4 bases and J gave up 0 bases, with 11 bases separating them. Germline-derived CDR1 and CDR2 are SGHRS and YFSETQ. The table came from immunoSEQ multiplex PCR; TCRdb's copy has only in-frame clones and leaves some out. The sample yields about 68,000 clones, about nine tenths seen once. Repeated repertoire sampling spanned the course of chemoradiotherapy. Findings and caveats of the study: For HPV16-positive patients, expanding HPV-responsive T cells associated with longer recurrence-free survival.

This clone was counted a single time. Its antigen remains unknown. The chain links TRBV5-1 to TRBJ2-7; possibly TRBD2 for D (5 bases). This clonotype was sampled from a human donor with HPV-associated anogenital cancer. Sequenced here: blood, sampled from a patient who underwent chemoradiotherapy. DNA of the CDR3: TGCGCCAGCAGCAGGACGGAGGACTCCTACGAGCAGTACTTC. Translation: CASSRTEDSYEQYF.